This entry concerns a single T cell receptor (beta chain). Its antigen is unidentified. A much larger clone differs by one base, so this may be a read error. This entry belongs to a study of T cell repertoires in cytomegalovirus infection. Each CDR3 protein is one row after TCRdb ran MiXCR on the reads. This table has approximately 700,000 distinct CDR3 sequences, approximately 40% appearing once. Whole-study results and caveats: Summed frequency of public TCR beta families distinguished CMV carriers with the relevant HLA.

Germline V gene data show CDR1 as SGHTA and CDR2 as FQGNSA. The CDR3 extends over 14 amino acids. The sequence derives from a human donor in good health (CMV status not recorded). Some clones in this sample may be carry-over from other donors' samples. Input material: PBMCs. This chain joins TRBV7-2 and TRBJ2-7; D perhaps matches TRBD2 (5 bases). CDR3: CASSSRTEFYGQYF. The CDR3 region has the DNA TGTGCCAGCAGCTCGCGGACTGAATTTTACGGGCAGTACTTC.